The 8 T cell receptor beta chains reported below all come from one sample, sequenced in a study of post-analysis software for immune sequencing data. General study points: Among roughly five TRBV segments more frequent in patients than controls were TRBV5-6, TRBV5-1 and TRBV20-1.

Their specific antigens are unknown. Each TCR beta cDNA library carried unique molecular identifiers. MiXCR was run by TCRdb on the PCR reads, yielding one entry per CDR3 protein. The sample lists roughly 800,000 distinct CDR3 sequences, about half occurring once. Sequenced input: blood. Receptors originate from a girl aged 10 to 17 with multiple sclerosis.

This chain links TRBV29-1 with TRBJ2-5, with D perhaps TRBD1 (6 bases). The CDR3 runs 14 residues. CDR1 is SQVTM, CDR2 ANQGSEA, per germline. CDR3 residues: CRVLPMGAQETQYF. DNA of the CDR3: TGCAGAGTTCTCCCGATGGGGGCGCAAGAGACCCAGTACTTC.

This clonotype was seen once. The junction does not match germline at one end; this may be a read error. The chain carries TRBV19 and TRBJ2-4; no clear D gene. The CDR3 loop spans 16 amino acids. From germline, CDR1 is LNHDA and CDR2 SQIVND (reference sequence). CDR3 amino acids: CASSIEQTLAKNIQYF. In nucleotides, the CDR3 is TGTGCCAGTAGTATAGAACAGACGTTAGCCAAAAACATTCAGTATTTC. The whole variable domain, remainder taken from reference TRBV19 and TRBJ2-4, is DGGITQSPKYLFRKEGQNVTLSCEQNLNHDAMYWYRQDPGQGLRLIYYSQIVNDFQKGDIAEGYSVSREKKESFPLTVTSAQKNPTAFYLCASSIEQTLAKNIQYFGAGTRLSVL.

The V call is TRBV6-2 or TRBV6-3, the J call TRBJ2-3, with 8 bases lining up with TRBD2. J lost 3 bases, V lost 6 bases, and 8 bases had no gene match. The germline V gene encodes CDR1 MNHEY and CDR2 SVGEGT. The CDR3 length is 15 residues. The CDR3 bases are TGTGCCAGCAGGGGAGCGGGAGTGGTTACAGATACGCAGTATTTT. Amino acid sequence: CASRGAGVVTDTQYF.

This chain joins TRBV4-3 and TRBJ1-2, with TRBD1 identical over 10 bases. The length of the CDR3 is 15 residues. After removal of 0 bases from V and 8 bases from J, the junction contained 6 bases not matched to a gene. CDR1 is LGHNA and CDR2 is YSLEER in the germline V gene. The CDR3 nucleotides are TGCGCCAGCAGCCAAGACCCCAGGGACAGGGGCGGCTACACCTTC. Its protein product is CASSQDPRDRGGYTF.

Only a few counts were recorded for this clonotype. This chain uses TRBV29-1 with TRBJ2-3; 8 bases are shared with TRBD1. V was clipped by 3 bases and J by 2 bases; unmatched bases: 4. The CDR3 sequence is 14 residues long. Germline-derived CDR1 and CDR2 are SQVTM and ANQGSEA. In nucleotides, the CDR3 is TGCAGCGTTGACAGGGGGCAGGACACAGATACGCAGTATTTT. Translated: CSVDRGQDTDTQYF.

This sequence joins TRBV11-2 and TRBJ2-1; TRBD1 is a possible D gene (6 bases). Between the trimmed V and J ends, which lost 6 bases and 10 bases, there was a span of 22 bases. CDR1 and CDR2 from the germline V gene are SGHAT and FQNNGV. The CDR3 consists of 15 residues. CDR3 sequence reads: CASSLQVRGNYEQFF. In DNA, the CDR3 is TGTGCCAGCAGTCTACAGGTTAGGGGGAACTACGAGCAGTTCTTC.

The chain joins TRBV12-3 or TRBV12-4 to TRBJ2-5; 8 bases are shared with TRBD1. The DNA end is more similar to TRBJ2-7, so the J call may be wrong. This CDR3 is built from 14 residues. CDR3 nucleotides: TGTGCCAGCAGTTTGGACAGGGAGTACGACGAGCAGTACTTC. Amino acids: CASSLDREYDEQYF.

This sequence joins TRBV21-1 and TRBJ2-2. TRBV21-1 is a pseudogene segment. The CDR3 runs 15 residues. CDR3 DNA: TGTGCCAGCAGCAAACCGCGGGCGAACACCGGGGAGCTGTTTTTT. Translated: CASSKPRANTGELFF.